This T cell receptor beta chain was retrieved from a study of tumour-infiltrating T cells in Burkitt lymphoma. About the research overall: This cohort included all epidemiological subtypes of Burkitt lymphoma. Survival, overall and progression-free, tracked with productive clonality.

Profiled with immunoSEQ multiplex PCR; TCRdb holds only in-frame clones, not every one. The top ten clones hold 2.9% of a sample with tens of thousands of clones, around a third of them seen once. A few counts support this clone. As yet, its antigen is unknown. This CDR3 region has 13 residues. Germline-derived CDR1 and CDR2 are MGHRA and YSYEKL. The V gene lost 0 bases and the J gene lost 4 bases, with 6 bases spanning the gap. Study-wide points: Many Burkitt lymphoma patients shared several public clonotypes.

The receptor's source is a human donor with Burkitt lymphoma. J is TRBJ1-2 and V is TRBV4-1; no firm D call. The sequenced material came from tumor tissue. CDR3 residues: CASSQDSAYGYTF. The CDR3 DNA follows: TGCGCCAGCAGCCAAGATTCAGCCTATGGCTACACCTTC.